This T cell receptor beta chain was documented in a study of shared T cell receptors in the human thymus. V trimming: 0 bases; J trimming: 7 bases; junction bases outside the gene matches: 5. Per germline, CDR1 SGHDT and CDR2 YYEEEE. This CDR3 is built from 14 residues. Measured with immunoSEQ multiplex PCR; TCRdb has only the in-frame clones, and not every one. Among 700,000 or so clones listed, 70% to 90% were seen once. A further study also used this sample, focusing on human thymus T cells.

Sequenced: thymocytes. The chain carries TRBV5-6 and TRBJ1-1; TRBD1 matches 8 bases. This sequence originates from a girl in the first two years of life with a congenital heart defect. The CDR3 is CASSLGRGRDEAFF. The CDR3 region has the DNA TGTGCCAGCAGCTTGGGCAGGGGGCGGGATGAAGCTTTCTTT.